The 26 T cell receptor beta chains presented below share a single source sample, sequenced in a study of blood T cell repertoires in COVID-19. Profiling relied on immunoSEQ multiplex PCR, and the TCRdb table lists in-frame clones only, not all of them. The sample holds fewer than 35,000 clones, roughly nine tenths seen once. The sample taken for sequencing was peripheral blood. These receptors were collected from a man aged 70 or older with active or convalescent COVID-19.

The chain recombines TRBV4-3 with TRBJ1-2; D call uncertain. The CDR3 totals 15 residues. The germline V gene has CDR1 LGHNA and CDR2 YSLEER. Trimming removed 0 bases at V and 4 bases at J, with 12 bases between. CDR3 nucleotides: TGCGCCAGCAGCCAAGATCTGGCAGCGATCTATGGCTACACCTTC. The encoded protein is CASSQDLAAIYGYTF.

V is TRBV19 and J is TRBJ2-3; D is ambiguous. CDR3 length: 15 amino acids. Germline CDR1 is LNHDA and CDR2 is SQIVND (reference sequence). Trimming removed 0 bases at V and 0 bases at J, with 7 bases between. The CDR3 sequence: CASSIEQSSTDTQYF. CDR3 in DNA: TGTGCCAGTAGTATAGAACAGTCTAGCACAGATACGCAGTATTTT.

The V call is TRBV4-3, the J call TRBJ2-3, with TRBD1 matching over 8 bases. With V trimmed by 0 bases and J by 2 bases, 16 bases remained unmatched. Germline V CDR1 and CDR2: LGHNA, YSLEER. CDR3 length equals 20 residues. This CDR3 is CASSQEGPLGQGAVTDTQYF. The CDR3 DNA sequence: TGCGCCAGCAGCCAAGAGGGACCGCTGGGGCAGGGGGCTGTCACAGATACGCAGTATTTT.

This chain links TRBV7-9 with TRBJ1-4; 7 bases line up with TRBD1. The length of the CDR3 is 14 residues. With V trimmed by 0 bases and J by 7 bases, 2 bases remained unmatched. Germline V CDR1 and CDR2: SEHNR, FQNEAQ (reference sequence). CDR3 sequence reads: CASSLAGTAEKLFF. The CDR3 bases are TGTGCCAGCAGCTTAGCTGGGACAGCTGAAAAACTGTTTTTT.

The chain links TRBV6-5 to TRBJ1-6; D is unclear. Trimming stripped 4 bases from V and 10 bases from J, with 17 bases between. Germline V gene sequence: CDR1 MNHEY, CDR2 SVGAGI. The CDR3 loop spans 15 amino acids. The CDR3 here is CASSSPSGPESPLHF. CDR3 bases: TGTGCCAGCAGTTCCCCTTCTGGGCCGGAATCACCCCTCCACTTT.

The chain is built from TRBV11-1 and TRBJ2-3; D unclear. This CDR3 contains 13 residues. Deletions cut 1 base from V and 9 bases from J, with 11 bases between. Germline loops: CDR1 SGHAT, CDR2 FQDESV (reference sequence). CDR3 nucleotides: TGTGCCAGCAGCTTAGGCGCGTTCTGGACGCAGTATTTT. It is translated as CASSLGAFWTQYF.

The CDR3 DNA reads as TGTGCCAGCAGCTTAGGAGATGGGACAGCAAGCAAGAGAAATCAGCCCCAGCATTTT. Its translation: CASSLGDGTASKRNQPQHF. V is TRBV7-8 and J is TRBJ1-5, with 7 bases lining up with TRBD1. The CDR3 runs 19 residues. Germline V gives CDR1 SGHVS, CDR2 FQNEAQ. Unmatched junction bases numbered 16, after V lost 1 base and J lost 4 bases.

V gene TRBV13 combines with J gene TRBJ2-5; 8 bases map to TRBD2. This CDR3 spans 15 amino acids. V lost 2 bases and J lost 4; bases outside the gene matches: 6. Germline-derived CDR1 and CDR2 are PRHDT and FYEKMQ (reference sequence). The CDR3 reads CASSLWVSGTETQYF. The CDR3 DNA reads as TGTGCCAGCAGCTTATGGGTTAGCGGGACAGAGACCCAGTACTTC.

V and J are TRBV3-1 (or the pseudogene TRBV3-2) and TRBJ1-2, with 8 bases matching TRBD1. V lost 3 bases to trimming and J lost 9 bases; unmatched junction nucleotides: 12. Germline V CDR1 and CDR2: LGHDT, YNNKEL (reference sequence). This CDR3 contains 15 residues. The CDR3 coding sequence is TGTGCCAGCAGCCAGGACGACAGGGGAAGTGAGAGCTACACCTTC. Protein product: CASSQDDRGSESYTF.

The rearrangement links TRBV6-5 to TRBJ1-1; D gene ambiguous. This CDR3 has 13 residues. V was shortened by 6 bases and J by 6 bases, with 14 bases between the two germline ends. Germline loops: CDR1 MNHEY, CDR2 SVGAGI. CDR3: CASRELIPPEAFF. The DNA for the CDR3 is TGTGCCAGCAGGGAGCTCATCCCGCCTGAAGCTTTCTTT.

This chain links TRBV7-3 with TRBJ2-3, with 12 bases lining up with TRBD2. Germline CDR1 reads SGHTA; CDR2 reads FQGTGA. The CDR3 is 16 amino acids. The V and J ends lost 4 bases and 5 bases, in that order; junction bases with no gene match: 7. This chain's CDR3 is CASSSRLAGDVDTQYF. DNA of the CDR3: TGTGCCAGCAGCTCTAGACTAGCGGGAGATGTAGATACGCAGTATTTT.

The V gene is TRBV6-5, the J gene TRBJ1-5; no clear D. The V and J ends lost 9 bases and 0 bases respectively, with 15 bases between them. The CDR3 runs to 15 residues. CDR1 and CDR2 (germline): MNHEY, SVGAGI. This chain's CDR3 is CASGLYPYSNQPQHF. In nucleotides, the CDR3 is TGTGCCAGTGGCCTTTATCCTTATAGCAATCAGCCCCAGCATTTT.

V and J are TRBV5-4 and TRBJ2-1, with D maybe TRBD2 (5 bases). V was pared by 4 bases and J by 3 bases, with 14 bases between. This CDR3 is 15 amino acids long. CDR1 and CDR2 from the germline V gene are SGHNT and YYREEE (reference sequence). CDR3 region: CASSESSGIYNEQFF. CDR3 DNA sequence: TGTGCCAGCAGCGAGTCTTCGGGGATCTACAATGAGCAGTTCTTC.

The gene calls are TRBV4-2 and TRBJ2-1; D gene ambiguous. The CDR3 contains 16 residues. The V gene lost 4 bases and the J gene lost 0 bases, with 13 bases spanning the gap. CDR1 and CDR2 (germline): LGHNA, YNFKEQ. The CDR3, as DNA: TGTGCCAGCAGCCGCCTCGGCGGTTACTCCTACAATGAGCAGTTCTTC. Its translation is CASSRLGGYSYNEQFF.

The chain is built from TRBV5-4 and TRBJ2-2; 9 bases match TRBD2. The V segment lost 4 bases and the J segment 6 bases; nucleotides outside the gene matches: 16. Germline V gene lookup returns CDR1 SGHNT and CDR2 YYREEE (reference sequence). CDR3 size: 18 residues. CDR3 nucleotides: TGTGCCAGCAGCCACGCCGGGACTAGCCCCTTGGGTGCCGGGGAGCTGTTTTTT. It is translated as CASSHAGTSPLGAGELFF.

The chain couples TRBV19 to TRBJ2-2; 11 nucleotides match TRBD1. CDR3 length: 17 amino acids. J gave up 6 bases and V 2 bases, and 8 bases lay outside the gene matches. Germline V gene data show CDR1 as LNHDA and CDR2 as SQIVND (reference sequence). The CDR3 region has the DNA TGTGCCAGTAGTATATTACCGGGACAGGGGGTCGCCGGGGAGCTGTTTTTT. Its protein product is CASSILPGQGVAGELFF. Supplemented by reference TRBV19 and TRBJ2-2, the full variable domain reads DGGITQSPKYLFRKEGQNVTLSCEQNLNHDAMYWYRQDPGQGLRLIYYSQIVNDFQKGDIAEGYSVSREKKESFPLTVTSAQKNPTAFYLCASSILPGQGVAGELFFGEGSRLTVL.

V is TRBV5-4 and J is TRBJ1-1, with a tentative D call TRBD1 (5 bases). V was pared by 3 bases and J by 0 bases, with 9 bases between. The CDR3 is 14 residues long. Germline lookup yields CDR1 SGHNT and CDR2 YYREEE (reference sequence). In DNA, the CDR3 is TGTGCCAGCAGCTGGATGACAGTGAACACTGAAGCTTTCTTT. Its protein is CASSWMTVNTEAFF.

The V gene is TRBV3-1 (or the pseudogene TRBV3-2), the J gene TRBJ1-6; 8 bases are a match to TRBD1. Germline V CDR1 and CDR2: LGHDT, YNNKEL (reference sequence). V shed 0 bases, J shed 7 bases, and the junction held 8 bases outside the gene matches. The CDR3 is made up of 17 amino acids. CDR3 DNA: TGTGCCAGCAGCCAAGATTTCGGCAGGGGGCAGAATTCACCCCTCCACTTT. Its protein is CASSQDFGRGQNSPLHF.

J is TRBJ1-2 and V is TRBV29-1, with TRBD1 as a possible D gene (6 bases). The length of the CDR3 is 14 residues. Germline V lookup: CDR1 SQVTM, CDR2 ANQGSEA. Trimming removed 1 base from V and 5 bases from J, with 14 bases in between. The CDR3: CSVEGSGTLYGYTF. DNA of the CDR3: TGCAGCGTTGAAGGGTCTGGGACACTTTATGGCTACACCTTC.

This chain links TRBV5-1 with TRBJ2-3, with 7 bases lining up with TRBD1. Germline CDR1 reads SGHRS; CDR2 reads YFSETQ. The CDR3 covers 15 residues. V was pared by 1 base and J by 0 bases, with 2 bases of the junction left unmatched. CDR3 sequence (DNA): TGCGCCAGCAGCTTGACAGGGGTTAGCACAGATACGCAGTATTTT. Translating it yields CASSLTGVSTDTQYF.

The V call is TRBV3-1 (or the pseudogene TRBV3-2), the J call TRBJ2-5, with 11 nucleotides matching TRBD2. V was pared by 6 bases and J by 6 bases, with 6 bases of the junction left unmatched. The CDR3 spans 14 residues. Germline CDR1 LGHDT, CDR2 YNNKEL (reference sequence). CDR3 in amino acids: CASRPGTSGKTQYF. Written as DNA, the CDR3 is TGTGCCAGCAGGCCCGGGACTAGCGGAAAGACCCAGTACTTC.

This chain connects TRBV5-1 to TRBJ1-2; D is undetermined. This CDR3 is 13 amino acids long. V was trimmed by 0 bases and J by 8 bases, leaving 11 bases between them. CDR1 is SGHRS, CDR2 YFSETQ, per germline. The CDR3 DNA reads as TGCGCCAGCAGCTTGGTGGCAGGATACGGCTACACCTTC. Protein product: CASSLVAGYGYTF.

V usage is TRBV19 and J usage is TRBJ1-1; 7 positions match TRBD1. Per the germline V gene, CDR1 is LNHDA and CDR2 is SQIVND (reference sequence). The CDR3 extends over 16 amino acids. The V and J ends lost 3 bases and 0 bases, in that order; junction bases with no gene match: 7. CDR3 sequence reads: CASSIRPGTVNTEAFF. For the CDR3, the DNA is TGTGCCAGTAGTATCCGTCCTGGGACAGTGAACACTGAAGCTTTCTTT.

The chain employs TRBV3-1 (or the pseudogene TRBV3-2) and TRBJ2-1; 9 nucleotides match TRBD1. Germline V gene sequence: CDR1 LGHDT, CDR2 YNNKEL (reference sequence). The CDR3 loop spans 15 amino acids. V gave up 3 bases and J gave up 7 bases; unmatched junction bases: 7. In DNA, the CDR3 is TGTGCCAGCAGCCAGATCGCCGGGACAGGGAATGAGCAGTTCTTC. Translation: CASSQIAGTGNEQFF.

The chain employs TRBV5-1 and TRBJ2-5; 8 bases agree with TRBD1. J was trimmed by 2 bases and V by 0 bases; bases with no gene match: 6. Germline V gene lookup returns CDR1 SGHRS and CDR2 YFSETQ. This CDR3 contains 16 residues. CDR3 DNA: TGCGCCAGCAGCTTGGACCCCAGGGGGCTGCAAGAGACCCAGTACTTC. Amino acids: CASSLDPRGLQETQYF.

V usage is TRBV5-1 and J usage is TRBJ2-2; 12 bases align to TRBD2. Germline V CDR1 and CDR2: SGHRS, YFSETQ. The CDR3 length is 16 residues. Trimming removed 2 bases from V and 7 bases from J; junction bases left unmatched: 6. CDR3 sequence (DNA): TGCGCCAGCAGCTTTACTAGCGGGGGGCATGGCGGGGAGCTGTTTTTT. This sequence encodes CASSFTSGGHGGELFF.